Listed below are T cell receptor beta chains from one sample, sequenced in a study of T cells in Graves' hyperthyroidism and ophthalmopathy. TCRdb independently ran MiXCR on the multiplex PCR reads; one entry per CDR3 protein. The data contain 85,000 to 110,000 distinct CDR3 sequences, less than 55% of them seen just once; the ten biggest clones take up approximately 27%. Sequencing was performed on blood. Receptors originate from a man aged 35-49 years with Graves' hyperthyroidism. Each CDR3 is given with its conserved first and last residue. A D gene is named only where the DNA matches it firmly. The size of a clone is reported for some rows only, either as once, few or many, or as a class for expanded clones.

V: TRBV11-2; size: many; J: TRBJ1-6; D: TRBD1; DNA: TGTGCCAGCAGCTTAGGACCACAGGGGGCCGTATATCCCCTCCACTTT; CDR3: CASSLGPQGAVYPLHF
V: TRBV2; size: many; J: TRBJ2-1; D: .; DNA: TGTGCCAGCAGCCCCGGGGGCCATGAGCAGTTCTTC; CDR3: CASSPGGHEQFF
V: TRBV10-3; size: many; J: TRBJ1-1; D: .; DNA: TGTGCCATCAGTGAGTCGAGTTTCATGGGCACTGAAGCTTTCTTT; CDR3: CAISESSFMGTEAFF
V: TRBV19; size: many; J: TRBJ2-5; D: .; DNA: TGTGCCAGTAGTATGTCGAGTAGGGGGGCCAAAGAGACCCAGTACTTC; CDR3: CASSMSSRGAKETQYF
V: TRBV20-1; size: .; J: TRBJ1-2; D: .; DNA: TGCAGTGCTAGGGGGGGCAGCATCTATGGCTACACCTTC; CDR3: CSARGGSIYGYTF
V: TRBV6-5; size: many; J: TRBJ1-5; D: .; DNA: TGTGCCAGCAGTTCCCAGGGTTATCAGCCCCAGCATTTT; CDR3: CASSSQGYQPQHF
V: TRBV20-1; size: .; J: TRBJ1-1; D: .; DNA: TGCAGTGCCAGCAGGAGGGTCTACTTTGAAGCTTTCTTT; CDR3: CSASRRVYFEAFF
V: TRBV13; size: many; J: TRBJ2-3; D: .; DNA: TGTGCCAGCAGCTTAGGAGAGATCGCAGATACGCAGTATTTT; CDR3: CASSLGEIADTQYF
V: TRBV20-1; size: .; J: TRBJ2-7; D: .; DNA: TGCAGTGCTAGGGGGGTTAGTGAGTACGAGCAGTACTTC; CDR3: CSARGVSEYEQYF
V: TRBV7-9; size: .; J: TRBJ2-7; D: .; DNA: TGTGCCAGCAGCTTAGGTACTAGGGGTTCCTACGAGCAGTACTTC; CDR3: CASSLGTRGSYEQYF
V: TRBV7-3; size: many; J: TRBJ2-2; D: TRBD2; DNA: TGTGCCAGCAGCCGGGGGGGGGCAGCGCGAGGCACCGGGGAGCTGTTTTTT; CDR3: CASSRGGAARGTGELFF
V: TRBV12-3/TRBV12-4; size: many; J: TRBJ1-2; D: TRBD1; DNA: TGTGCCAGCAGTTTAAGAGGGGGCGCGGGCAACTATGGCTACACCTTC; CDR3: CASSLRGGAGNYGYTF
V: TRBV2; size: many; J: TRBJ2-7; D: .; DNA: TGTGCCAGCGGCCAGGACAGCCCCGAGCAGTACTTC; CDR3: CASGQDSPEQYF
V: TRBV20-1; size: many; J: TRBJ2-1; D: .; DNA: TGCAGTGGGCAGGGGTCCTACAATGAGCAGTTCTTC; CDR3: CSGQGSYNEQFF
V: TRBV15; size: .; J: TRBJ2-5; D: .; DNA: TGTGCCACCAGCAGGGCCCCCCAGGATTTAAACCAAGAGACCCAGTACTTC; CDR3: CATSRAPQDLNQETQYF
V: TRBV28; size: .; J: TRBJ2-7; D: TRBD2; DNA: TGTGCCAGCGGTCCCTTTCGGACTAGCGGGAGCTACGAGCAGTACTTC; CDR3: CASGPFRTSGSYEQYF
V: TRBV20-1; size: many; J: TRBJ2-5; D: TRBD1; DNA: TGCAGTGCTAGAGTGGGGACAGGGAGGACCCAGTACTTC; CDR3: CSARVGTGRTQYF
V: TRBV2; size: .; J: TRBJ2-1; D: TRBD1; DNA: TGTGCCAGCAGGGGGACAGTGGTCAATGAGCAGTTCTTC; CDR3: CASRGTVVNEQFF
V: TRBV11-2; size: many; J: TRBJ1-6; D: TRBD1; DNA: TGTGCCAGCAACAACAGGGGAGGCCTCCACTTT; CDR3: CASNNRGGLHF
V: TRBV7-2; size: many; J: TRBJ1-1; D: .; DNA: TGTGCCAGCAGCCCTTATAGGCCAGGGGAAGCTTTCTTT; CDR3: CASSPYRPGEAFF
V: TRBV12-3/TRBV12-4; size: .; J: TRBJ2-7; D: TRBD2; DNA: TGTGCCAGCAGCTATAGCGGGGGAGCTTACGAGCAGTACTTC; CDR3: CASSYSGGAYEQYF
V: TRBV29-1; size: .; J: TRBJ2-1; D: TRBD1; DNA: TGCAGCGTTGAAGTTTGGGACAGCAAGGCGTACAATGAGCAGTTCTTC; CDR3: CSVEVWDSKAYNEQFF
V: TRBV20-1; size: many; J: TRBJ2-7; D: .; DNA: TGCAGTGCTCCCAAGGCGGACACCGTCTCCTACGAGCAGTACTTC; CDR3: CSAPKADTVSYEQYF
V: TRBV15; size: .; J: TRBJ1-5; D: TRBD1; DNA: TGTGCCACCAGCAGAGGACAGGGGAATTACAATGAGCATTTT; CDR3: CATSRGQGNYNEHF
V: TRBV12-3/TRBV12-4; size: many; J: TRBJ2-1; D: .; DNA: TGTGCCAGCAGCAAGGCGTACAATGAGCAGTTCTTC; CDR3: CASSKAYNEQFF
V: TRBV20-1; size: many; J: TRBJ2-7; D: .; DNA: TGCAGTGCTAGAGATAGGCTAGCGAATGAGCAGTACTTC; CDR3: CSARDRLANEQYF
V: TRBV7-2; size: many; J: TRBJ1-4; D: .; DNA: TGTGCCAGCAGCTTAAGGCCCCGAGAAAAACTGTTTTTT; CDR3: CASSLRPREKLFF
V: TRBV9; size: many; J: TRBJ2-1; D: TRBD2; DNA: TGTGCCAGCAGCCCCGGACTAGCGGGGCACAATGAGCAGTTCTTC; CDR3: CASSPGLAGHNEQFF
V: TRBV2; size: .; J: TRBJ2-7; D: .; DNA: TGTGTCAGCAACCTGGTGTACGAGCAGTACTTC; CDR3: CVSNLVYEQYF